The next 14 T cell receptor beta chains were all read from a single sample in a study of T cell responses to AZD1222 COVID-19 vaccine. The data were produced by immunoSEQ multiplex PCR, yet TCRdb's version contains in-frame clones alone and is incomplete. The top ten clones hold 4% to 5.5% of a sample with some 150,000 clones, 70% to 90% of them seen once. Sequencing used peripheral blood, obtained 28 days after the second AZD1222 dose. These receptors were taken from an adult who received the AZD1222 COVID-19 vaccine.

The chain carries TRBV23-1 and TRBJ1-2, with D possibly TRBD1 on 6 matching bases. TRBV23-1 has ORF status, its function being uncertain. Trimming stripped 1 base from V and 6 bases from J, with 15 bases between. CDR3 length equals 15 residues. The CDR3 nucleotides read TGCGCCAGCAGTCAATTCGGACAGCCCTCTGATGGCTACACCTTC. As protein: CASSQFGQPSDGYTF.

The chain uses TRBV7-9 and TRBJ1-2, with D maybe TRBD1 (5 bases). There are 11 residues in the CDR3. Germline lookup yields CDR1 SEHNR and CDR2 FQNEAQ (reference sequence). The CDR3 is CALKRGLGYTF. The CDR3, as DNA: TGTGCTCTCAAGCGGGGCCTTGGCTACACCTTC.

The chain has TRBV7-2 and TRBJ1-6; 8 bases map to TRBD1. Germline V gene sequence: CDR1 SGHTA, CDR2 FQGNSA. This CDR3 has 14 amino acids. With V trimmed by 3 bases and J by 13 bases, 8 bases remained unmatched. Here the CDR3 DNA reads TGTGCCAGCAGCTTTAACACAGGGGGTGATCCCCTCCACTTT. Protein: CASSFNTGGDPLHF.

The CDR3 reads CASSLWGAMNTEAFF. The CDR3 region has the DNA TGTGCCAGCAGTTTATGGGGAGCCATGAACACTGAAGCTTTCTTT. This chain uses TRBV27 with TRBJ1-1; D remains unclear. Per the germline V gene, CDR1 is MNHEY and CDR2 is SMNVEV (reference sequence). The ends were cut back, 1 base at V and 0 bases at J, with 9 bases in the middle. CDR3 length equals 15 residues.

V and J are TRBV4-1 and TRBJ1-3; D call uncertain. This CDR3 is built from 15 residues. V lost 1 base to trimming and J lost 0 bases, with 7 bases between them. The germline V gene encodes CDR1 MGHRA and CDR2 YSYEKL. The CDR3 is CASSQVGYSGNTIYF. The CDR3 nucleotides are TGCGCCAGCAGCCAAGTAGGCTACTCTGGAAACACCATATATTTT.

This chain connects TRBV6-5 to TRBJ1-5, with 9 bases matching TRBD1. CDR1 is MNHEY, CDR2 SVGAGI, per germline. Losses at the gene ends were 5 bases for V and 4 bases for J; bases not matched to a gene: 6. The CDR3 loop spans 15 amino acids. CDR3 protein: CASSLQGAWNQPQHF. In nucleotides, the CDR3 is TGTGCCAGCAGTCTACAGGGGGCTTGGAATCAGCCCCAGCATTTT.

The J gene is TRBJ1-4, the V gene TRBV5-6; a possible D gene is TRBD1 (5 bases). Germline-derived CDR1 and CDR2 are SGHDT and YYEEEE. The V gene lost 6 bases and the J gene lost 2 bases, with 23 bases spanning the gap. The CDR3 is 18 residues long. The CDR3: CASNTLRGGSGTNEKLFF. The CDR3 region has the DNA TGTGCCAGCAACACATTAAGGGGAGGGAGCGGCACTAATGAAAAACTGTTTTTT.

This rearrangement joins TRBV3-1 (or the pseudogene TRBV3-2) to TRBJ2-7, with D maybe TRBD2 (5 bases). CDR1 and CDR2 from the germline V gene are LGHDT and YNNKEL (reference sequence). The ends were cut back, 4 bases at V and 5 bases at J, with 15 bases in the middle. The CDR3 consists of 14 residues. The CDR3 DNA follows: TGTGCCAGCAGCCTGAGCGGAACCCCCCACGAGCAGTACTTC. Amino acids: CASSLSGTPHEQYF.

The chain joins TRBV29-1 to TRBJ2-7; no clear D. The germline V gene encodes CDR1 SQVTM and CDR2 ANQGSEA. The CDR3 spans 12 residues. The germline V and J ends were trimmed by 2 bases and 4 bases, with 9 bases remaining between them. The CDR3 DNA follows: TGCAGCGTTGAAAATGGGCTTTACGAGCAGTACTTC. This gives the protein CSVENGLYEQYF.

The chain is built from TRBV6-5 and TRBJ2-7, with D hard to call. The CDR3 is 14 amino acids. Between the trimmed V and J ends, which lost 2 bases and 0 bases, there was a span of 8 bases. Germline values: CDR1 MNHEY, CDR2 SVGAGI. The chain's CDR3 is CASSYRANSYEQYF. CDR3 coding DNA: TGTGCCAGCAGTTACAGGGCCAACTCCTACGAGCAGTACTTC.

The CDR3 DNA follows: TGCGCCAGCAGGACTAGCGGGGTTTCAGATACGCAGTATTTT. As protein: CASRTSGVSDTQYF. The rearrangement links TRBV5-1 to TRBJ2-3, with TRBD2 matching over 11 bases. CDR1 is SGHRS and CDR2 is YFSETQ in the germline V gene. The CDR3 extends over 14 amino acids. The V gene end was trimmed by 5 bases and the J gene end by 4 bases; junction bases not matched to a gene: 3.

The V gene is TRBV7-9, the J gene TRBJ2-3; D remains unclear. There are 12 residues in the CDR3. V was shortened by 4 bases and J by 6 bases, with 8 bases between the two germline ends. Germline CDR1 and CDR2: SEHNR and FQNEAQ (reference sequence). The CDR3 loop is CASSYSIDTQYF. For the CDR3, the DNA is TGTGCCAGCAGCTACTCAATCGATACGCAGTATTTT.

The V call is TRBV30, the J call TRBJ1-2; tentative D call: TRBD1 (5 bases). V shed 3 bases and J shed 7 bases, with 9 bases lying between them. There are 11 residues in the CDR3. Germline V CDR1 and CDR2: GTSNPN, SVGIG (reference sequence). The CDR3 protein is CAWRGLGGYTF. The CDR3 DNA sequence: TGTGCCTGGAGGGGGCTAGGTGGCTACACCTTC.

V and J are TRBV29-1 and TRBJ1-2, with D unresolved. Germline lookup yields CDR1 SQVTM and CDR2 ANQGSEA. V dropped 3 bases and J dropped 4 bases, with 15 bases sitting between them. The CDR3 contains 14 residues. The CDR3 DNA sequence: TGCAGCGTTGAGGAAGGGAGTGATAGCTATGGCTACACCTTC. Translating it yields CSVEEGSDSYGYTF.